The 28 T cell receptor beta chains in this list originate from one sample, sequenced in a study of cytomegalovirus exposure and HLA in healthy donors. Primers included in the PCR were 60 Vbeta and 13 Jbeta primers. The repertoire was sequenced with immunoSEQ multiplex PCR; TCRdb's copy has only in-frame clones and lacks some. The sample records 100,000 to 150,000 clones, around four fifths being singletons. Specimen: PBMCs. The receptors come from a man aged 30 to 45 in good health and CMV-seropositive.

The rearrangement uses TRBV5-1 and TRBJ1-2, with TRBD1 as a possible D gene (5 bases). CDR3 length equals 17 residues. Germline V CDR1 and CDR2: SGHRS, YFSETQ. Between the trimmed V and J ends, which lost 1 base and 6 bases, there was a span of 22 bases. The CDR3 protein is CASSLNQGGRLVDGYTF. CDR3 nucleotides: TGCGCCAGCAGCTTGAATCAGGGAGGACGATTGGTGGATGGCTACACCTTC.

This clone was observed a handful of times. CDR3 residues: CATSLPGQGDEQYF. CDR3 nucleotides: TGTGCCACCTCCCTCCCGGGACAGGGCGACGAGCAGTACTTC. This chain uses TRBV10-3 with TRBJ2-7, with 9 bases that match TRBD1. This CDR3 region has 14 residues. Germline V CDR1 and CDR2: ENHRY, SYGVKD. V gave up 10 bases and J gave up 5 bases; unmatched junction bases: 12.

The CDR3 is CASSFLGLQETQYF. The CDR3 DNA reads TGTGCCAGCAGCTTTTTGGGGCTGCAAGAGACCCAGTACTTC. This chain uses TRBV5-5 with TRBJ2-5; weak D call: TRBD1 (5 bases). Germline V gene lookup returns CDR1 SGHKS and CDR2 YYEKEE (reference sequence). V was trimmed by 2 bases and J by 2 bases, leaving 10 bases between them. The CDR3 is 14 residues long.

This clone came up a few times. CDR3 nucleotide sequence: TGTGCCAGCAGTCCTGTAGGGACAGGTCAATGGCCCCAGCATTTT. Its translation: CASSPVGTGQWPQHF. The rearrangement joins TRBV7-2 to TRBJ1-5; the match to TRBD1 covers 8 bases. The CDR3 runs 15 residues. J gave up 9 bases and V 6 bases, and 13 bases lay outside the gene matches. Germline V CDR1 and CDR2: SGHTA, FQGNSA.

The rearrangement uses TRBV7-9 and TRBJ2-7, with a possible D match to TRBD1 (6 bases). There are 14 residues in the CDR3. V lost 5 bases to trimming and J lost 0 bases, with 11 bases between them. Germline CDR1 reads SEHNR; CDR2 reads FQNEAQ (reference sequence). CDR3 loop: CASSRDKPSYEQYF. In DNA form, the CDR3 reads TGTGCCAGCAGCCGGGACAAGCCCTCCTACGAGCAGTACTTC.

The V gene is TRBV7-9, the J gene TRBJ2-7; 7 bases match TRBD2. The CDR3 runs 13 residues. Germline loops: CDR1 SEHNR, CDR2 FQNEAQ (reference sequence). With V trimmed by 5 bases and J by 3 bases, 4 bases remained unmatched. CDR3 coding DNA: TGTGCCAGCAGCCGAGCGGGAAACTACGAGCAGTACTTC. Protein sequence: CASSRAGNYEQYF.

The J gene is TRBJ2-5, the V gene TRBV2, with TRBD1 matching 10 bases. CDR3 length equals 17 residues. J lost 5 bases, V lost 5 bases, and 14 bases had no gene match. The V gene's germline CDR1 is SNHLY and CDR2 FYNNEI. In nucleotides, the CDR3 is TGTGCCAGCAGTCACGACAGGGGGCGAGTTTATCGGGAGACCCAGTACTTC. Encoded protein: CASSHDRGRVYRETQYF.

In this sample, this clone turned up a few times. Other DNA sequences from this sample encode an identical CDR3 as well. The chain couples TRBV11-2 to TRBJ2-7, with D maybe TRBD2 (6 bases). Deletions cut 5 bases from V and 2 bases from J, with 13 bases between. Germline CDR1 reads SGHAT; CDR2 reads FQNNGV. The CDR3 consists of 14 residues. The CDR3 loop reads CASSAGRGAYEQYF. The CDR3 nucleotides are TGTGCCAGCAGCGCCGGGCGGGGCGCCTACGAGCAGTACTTC.

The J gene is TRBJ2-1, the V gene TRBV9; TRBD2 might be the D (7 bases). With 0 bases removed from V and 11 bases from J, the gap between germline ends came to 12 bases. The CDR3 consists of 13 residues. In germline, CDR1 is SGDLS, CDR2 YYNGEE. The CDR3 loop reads CASSVGEGGKQFF. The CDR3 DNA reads TGTGCCAGCAGCGTAGGGGAGGGGGGGAAGCAGTTCTTC.

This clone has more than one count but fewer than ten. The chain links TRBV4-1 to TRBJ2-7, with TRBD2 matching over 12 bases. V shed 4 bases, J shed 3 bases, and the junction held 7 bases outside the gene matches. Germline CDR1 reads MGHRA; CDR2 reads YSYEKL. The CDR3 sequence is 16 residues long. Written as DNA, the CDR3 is TGCGCCAGCAGCCGCGGACTAGCGGGACGACTCTACGAGCAGTACTTC. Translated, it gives CASSRGLAGRLYEQYF.

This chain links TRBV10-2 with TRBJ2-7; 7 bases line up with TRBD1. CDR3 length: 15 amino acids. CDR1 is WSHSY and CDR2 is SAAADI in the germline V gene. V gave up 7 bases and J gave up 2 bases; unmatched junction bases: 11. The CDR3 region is CASTPGGSRAYEQYF. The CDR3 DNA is TGCGCCAGCACCCCAGGGGGTAGCCGGGCCTACGAGCAGTACTTC.

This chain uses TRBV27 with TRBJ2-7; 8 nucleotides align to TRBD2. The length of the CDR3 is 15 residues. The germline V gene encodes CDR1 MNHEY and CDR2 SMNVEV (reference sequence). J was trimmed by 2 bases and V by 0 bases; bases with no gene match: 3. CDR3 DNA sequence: TGTGCCAGCAGTTTATCTCCGGGAGGGGCCTACGAGCAGTACTTC. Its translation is CASSLSPGGAYEQYF.

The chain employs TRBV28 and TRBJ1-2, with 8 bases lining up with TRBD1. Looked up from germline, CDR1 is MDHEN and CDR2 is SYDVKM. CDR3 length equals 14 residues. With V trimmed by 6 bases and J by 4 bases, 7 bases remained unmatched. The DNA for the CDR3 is TGTGCCAGCAGCCGCCCCGGGACAGGCTATGGCTACACCTTC. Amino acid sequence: CASSRPGTGYGYTF.

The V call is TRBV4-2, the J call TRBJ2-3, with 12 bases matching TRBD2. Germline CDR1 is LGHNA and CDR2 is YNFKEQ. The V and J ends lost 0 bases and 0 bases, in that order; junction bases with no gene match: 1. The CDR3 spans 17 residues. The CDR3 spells CASSQDGLAGSTDTQYF. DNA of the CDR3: TGTGCCAGCAGCCAAGACGGACTAGCGGGAAGCACAGATACGCAGTATTTT.

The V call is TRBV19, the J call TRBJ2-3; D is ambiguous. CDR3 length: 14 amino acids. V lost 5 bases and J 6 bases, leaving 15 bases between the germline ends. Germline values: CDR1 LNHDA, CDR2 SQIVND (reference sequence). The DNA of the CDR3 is TGTGCCAGTAGTCCCCAGGATGGTTCGGATACGCAGTATTTT. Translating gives CASSPQDGSDTQYF.

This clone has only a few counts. The CDR3 loop is CASSLVLSSTEAFF. CDR3 sequence (DNA): TGTGCCAGCAGCTTAGTGCTTTCTAGCACTGAAGCTTTCTTT. The rearrangement links TRBV7-2 to TRBJ1-1, with D uncertain. V lost 1 base, J lost 4 bases, and 10 bases lay in between. The CDR3 is made up of 14 amino acids. The germline V gene has CDR1 SGHTA and CDR2 FQGNSA.

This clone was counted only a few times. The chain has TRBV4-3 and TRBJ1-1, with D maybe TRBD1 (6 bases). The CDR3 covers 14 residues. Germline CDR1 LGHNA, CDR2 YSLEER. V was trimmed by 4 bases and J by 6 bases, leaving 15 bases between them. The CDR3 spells CASSRREGGSEAFF. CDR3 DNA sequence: TGCGCCAGCAGCCGACGGGAGGGGGGGTCTGAAGCTTTCTTT.

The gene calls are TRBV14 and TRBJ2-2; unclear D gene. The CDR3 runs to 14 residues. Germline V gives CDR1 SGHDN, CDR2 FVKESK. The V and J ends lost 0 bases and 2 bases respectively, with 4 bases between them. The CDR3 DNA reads TGTGCCAGCAGCCAAGATGTAAACACCGGGGAGCTGTTTTTT. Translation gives CASSQDVNTGELFF.

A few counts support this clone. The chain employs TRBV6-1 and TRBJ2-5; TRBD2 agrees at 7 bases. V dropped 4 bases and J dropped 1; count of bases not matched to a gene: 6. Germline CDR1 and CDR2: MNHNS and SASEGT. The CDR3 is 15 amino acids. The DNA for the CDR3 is TGTGCCAGCAGTGGAATCCCTAGCGGCCAAGAGACCCAGTACTTC. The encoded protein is CASSGIPSGQETQYF.

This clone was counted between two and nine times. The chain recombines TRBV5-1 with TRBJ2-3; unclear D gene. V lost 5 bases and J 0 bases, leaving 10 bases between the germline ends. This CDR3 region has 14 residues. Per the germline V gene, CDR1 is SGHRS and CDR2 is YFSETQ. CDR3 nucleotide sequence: TGCGCCAGCAGGGAGACTCCCAGCACAGATACGCAGTATTTT. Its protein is CASRETPSTDTQYF.

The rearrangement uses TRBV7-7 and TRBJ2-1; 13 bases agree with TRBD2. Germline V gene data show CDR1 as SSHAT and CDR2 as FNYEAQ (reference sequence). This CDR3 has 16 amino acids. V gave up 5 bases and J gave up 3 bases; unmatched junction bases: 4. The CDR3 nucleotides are TGTGCCAGCAGCGGAGGACTAGCGGGAGTCTACAATGAGCAGTTCTTC. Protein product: CASSGGLAGVYNEQFF. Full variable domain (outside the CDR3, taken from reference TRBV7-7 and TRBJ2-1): GAGVSQSPRYKVTKRGQDVTLRCDPISSHATLYWYQQALGQGPEFLTYFNYEAQPDKSGLPSDRFSAERPEGSISTLTIQRTEQRDSAMYRCASSGGLAGVYNEQFFGPGTRLTVL.

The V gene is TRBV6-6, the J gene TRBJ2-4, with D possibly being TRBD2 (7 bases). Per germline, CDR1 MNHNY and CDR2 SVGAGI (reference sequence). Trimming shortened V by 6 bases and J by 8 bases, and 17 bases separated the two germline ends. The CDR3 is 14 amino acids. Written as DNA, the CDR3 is TGTGCCAGCAGCCCTAGGGGGGGGTTAGACATTCAGTACTTC. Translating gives CASSPRGGLDIQYF.

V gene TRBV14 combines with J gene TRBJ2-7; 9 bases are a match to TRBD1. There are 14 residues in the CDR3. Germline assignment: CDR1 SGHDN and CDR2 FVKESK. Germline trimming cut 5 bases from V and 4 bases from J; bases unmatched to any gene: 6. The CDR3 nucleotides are TGTGCCAGCAGCTTCGGACAGGGGTCGTACGAGCAGTACTTC. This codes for CASSFGQGSYEQYF. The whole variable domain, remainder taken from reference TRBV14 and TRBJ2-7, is EAGVTQFPSHSVIEKGQTVTLRCDPISGHDNLYWYRRVMGKEIKFLLHFVKESKQDESGMPNNRFLAERTGGTYSTLKVQPAELEDSGVYFCASSFGQGSYEQYFGPGTRLTVT.

The CDR3 region is CASGLAGVGETQYF. Here the CDR3 DNA reads TGTGCCTCGGGACTAGCGGGAGTAGGGGAGACCCAGTACTTC. J is TRBJ2-5 and V is TRBV30, with TRBD2 matching 14 bases. The germline CDR1 and CDR2 sequences are GTSNPN and SVGIG (reference sequence). Trimming removed 7 bases from V and 5 bases from J; junction bases left unmatched: 6. CDR3 length: 14 residues. The full variable domain, its missing parts supplied by reference TRBV30 and TRBJ2-5, is SQTIHQWPATLVQPVGSPLSLECTVEGTSNPNLYWYRQAAGRGLQLLFYSVGIGQISSEVPQNLSASRPQDRQFILSSKKLLLSDSGFYLCASGLAGVGETQYFGPGTRLLVL.

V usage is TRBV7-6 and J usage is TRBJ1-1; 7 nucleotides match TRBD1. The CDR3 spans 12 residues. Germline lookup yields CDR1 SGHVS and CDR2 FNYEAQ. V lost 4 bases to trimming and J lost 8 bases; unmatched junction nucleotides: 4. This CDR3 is CASSSTTGEAFF. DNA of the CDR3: TGTGCCAGCAGCTCAACGACAGGGGAAGCTTTCTTT.

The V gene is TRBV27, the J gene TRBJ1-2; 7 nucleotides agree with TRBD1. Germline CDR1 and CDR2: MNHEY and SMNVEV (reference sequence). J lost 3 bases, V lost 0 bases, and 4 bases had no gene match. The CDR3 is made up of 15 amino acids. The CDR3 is CASSLSRGRDYGYTF. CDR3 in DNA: TGTGCCAGCAGTTTATCAAGGGGGCGGGACTATGGCTACACCTTC.

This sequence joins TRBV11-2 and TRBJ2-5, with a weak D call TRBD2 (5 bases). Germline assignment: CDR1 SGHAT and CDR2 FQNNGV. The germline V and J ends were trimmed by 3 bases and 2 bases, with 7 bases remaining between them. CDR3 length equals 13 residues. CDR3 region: CASSFREQETQYF. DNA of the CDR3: TGTGCCAGCAGCTTCCGGGAACAAGAGACCCAGTACTTC.

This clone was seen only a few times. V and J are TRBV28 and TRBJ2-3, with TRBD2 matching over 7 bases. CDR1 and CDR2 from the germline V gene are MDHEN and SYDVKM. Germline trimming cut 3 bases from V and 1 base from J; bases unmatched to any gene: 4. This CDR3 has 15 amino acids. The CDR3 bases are TGTGCCAGCAGTTTTCGACGGGAGGGCACAGATACGCAGTATTTT. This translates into CASSFRREGTDTQYF. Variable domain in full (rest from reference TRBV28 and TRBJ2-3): DVKVTQSSRYLVKRTGEKVFLECVQDMDHENMFWYRQDPGLGLRLIYFSYDVKMKEKGDIPEGYSVSREKKERFSLILESASTNQTSMYLCASSFRREGTDTQYFGPGTRLTVL.